This T cell receptor (beta chain) was obtained from a study of cytomegalovirus exposure and HLA in healthy donors. V lost 3 bases and J lost 1; bases outside the gene matches: 3. CDR3 length: 15 residues. The germline CDR1 and CDR2 sequences are SGDLS and YYNGEE. PCR involved 60 Vbeta and 13 Jbeta primers. TCRdb's copy holds only in-frame clones and misses some; the assay was immunoSEQ multiplex PCR. The sample holds some 150,000 clones, around 79% seen once. The sequencing input was PBMCs. The source is a human donor in good health. V usage is TRBV9 and J usage is TRBJ2-2, with 7 bases lining up with TRBD1. CDR3 region: CASSAGTENTGELFF. CDR3 nucleotide sequence: TGTGCCAGCAGCGCGGGGACAGAGAACACCGGGGAGCTGTTTTTT.